This T cell receptor beta chain stems from a study of blood T cell repertoires in COVID-19. Sequencing was performed with immunoSEQ multiplex PCR; in TCRdb, only in-frame clones are kept and a portion is missing. The sample comprises 120,000 or so clones, 70% to 90% of which are singletons, and approximately 8% rests with the top ten. The CDR3 contains 14 residues. Per the germline V gene, CDR1 is MDHEN and CDR2 is SYDVKM. The V and J ends lost 6 bases and 4 bases respectively, with 13 bases between them. Material for sequencing was peripheral blood. The receptor's source is a man in his 70s who had recovered from COVID-19. The chain couples TRBV28 to TRBJ2-1, with D perhaps TRBD2 (6 bases). The DNA for the CDR3 is TGTGCCAGCAGCGCGACTAGGTATTACAATGAGCAGTTCTTC. It specifies CASSATRYYNEQFF.